This T cell receptor beta chain was sequenced in a study of blood T cell repertoires in COVID-19. Study information: Samples representing acute and convalescent COVID-19 were sourced from the United States, Italy and Spain.

Original analysis: The assay estimated nucleated cells by amplifying reference gene primers. Repertoires were generated with immunoSEQ multiplex PCR, while TCRdb's copy carries only in-frame clones and drops some. Clone size and the V and J calls come from that table; the DNA yielded D and trimming. The sample lists over 300,000 clones; approximately 85% were seen once. The CDR3 totals 17 residues. With 3 bases removed from V and 0 bases from J, the gap between germline ends came to 13 bases. Germline V gene sequence: CDR1 KGHDR, CDR2 SFDVKD. The chain recombines TRBV24-1 with TRBJ2-2; a weak D match, TRBD1 (5 bases). This TCR was recovered from a human donor in a cohort sampled during active COVID-19. The specimen sequenced was peripheral blood. The CDR3 nucleotides are TGTGCCACCAGTGATCCACAGGATACTTCGAACACCGGGGAGCTGTTTTTT. It yields the protein CATSDPQDTSNTGELFF.